The 6 T cell receptor beta chains in this list originate from one sample, sequenced in a study of cytomegalovirus exposure and HLA in healthy donors. PCR employed 60 Vbeta and 13 Jbeta primers. Method: immunoSEQ multiplex PCR; TCRdb's copy keeps in-frame clones and lacks some. The table includes approximately 59,000 clones, 62% detected once. Specimen: PBMCs. The receptor set was obtained from a man younger than 45 in good health and CMV-seronegative.

The rearrangement uses TRBV5-4 and TRBJ1-2; weak D call: TRBD1 (6 bases). Between the trimmed V and J ends, which lost 4 bases and 7 bases, there was a span of 11 bases. Per the germline V gene, CDR1 is SGHNT and CDR2 is YYREEE (reference sequence). CDR3 length equals 12 residues. CDR3 protein: CASSKQGPGYTF. In DNA, the CDR3 is TGTGCCAGCAGCAAACAGGGTCCTGGCTACACCTTC.

This chain uses TRBV15 with TRBJ1-5; 9 bases line up with TRBD1. The CDR3 runs 20 residues. V was clipped by 4 bases and J by 0 bases; unmatched bases: 16. Germline V gives CDR1 LNHNV, CDR2 YYDKDF (reference sequence). The CDR3 DNA sequence: TGTGCCACCAGCACTACGAGCGGGACAGGGTTTCCCTATAGCAATCAGCCCCAGCATTTT. The encoded protein is CATSTTSGTGFPYSNQPQHF.

The V gene is TRBV4-1, the J gene TRBJ2-5, with D possibly matching TRBD2 (6 bases). Trimming shortened V by 1 base and J by 2 bases, and 11 bases separated the two germline ends. Germline V gene sequence: CDR1 MGHRA, CDR2 YSYEKL. The CDR3 covers 15 residues. The CDR3 DNA sequence: TGCGCCAGCAGCCAAGTCCCTGCGGGGCAAGAGACCCAGTACTTC. Amino acids: CASSQVPAGQETQYF.

The rearrangement links TRBV7-2 to TRBJ1-3, with D maybe TRBD1 (6 bases). Trimming stripped 0 bases from V and 4 bases from J, with 13 bases between. The length of the CDR3 is 16 residues. Germline V gene sequence: CDR1 SGHTA, CDR2 FQGNSA. In DNA, the CDR3 is TGTGCCAGCAGCTTAGCGCTAGGGGGTCCCGGAAACACCATATATTTT. Encoded protein: CASSLALGGPGNTIYF.

This chain uses TRBV6-5 with TRBJ2-5; 8 nucleotides agree with TRBD1. The CDR3 is 15 residues long. Germline lookup yields CDR1 MNHEY and CDR2 SVGAGI. With V trimmed by 0 bases and J by 4 bases, 4 bases remained unmatched. The CDR3 loop is CASSYSTGVGETQYF. The CDR3 DNA reads TGTGCCAGCAGTTACTCGACAGGGGTAGGAGAGACCCAGTACTTC.

This chain links TRBV6-5 with TRBJ2-5; maybe TRBD1 (6 bases). Germline V gene sequence: CDR1 MNHEY, CDR2 SVGAGI. This CDR3 has 12 residues. Trimming took off 0 bases at V and 7 bases at J, with 6 bases between the two ends. The DNA of the CDR3 is TGTGCCAGCAGTTACTCGGGGGCGACCCAGTACTTC. The encoded protein is CASSYSGATQYF.